The 26 T cell receptor beta chains below come from one sample, sequenced in a study of post-analysis software for immune sequencing data. Unique molecular identifiers were carried by the TCR beta cDNA libraries. TCRdb processed the PCR reads anew with MiXCR; each CDR3 protein has one entry. The table has hundreds of thousands of distinct CDR3 sequences, approximately 59% seen once. Whole-study findings and limits: Patients had higher frequencies than controls of roughly 5 TRBV segments, including TRBV5-6, TRBV5-1 and TRBV20-1.

These receptors have no known antigen. Sequenced input: blood. The receptors stem from a girl aged 2 to 10 with multiple sclerosis.

Turning to this clonotype: A read error may account for a junction end that differs from germline. This chain joins TRBV7-7 and TRBJ2-1, with 10 bases matching TRBD2. The CDR3 totals 15 residues. Per the germline V gene, CDR1 is SSHAT and CDR2 is FNYEAQ (reference sequence). CDR3 sequence: CASSSGTSVRNEQFF. As DNA, the CDR3 is TGTGCTAGCAGCTCAGGGACTAGCGTGCGCAATGAGCAGTTCTTC.

Only a few counts were recorded for this clonotype. CDR3 in amino acids: CASSRTSGDNWGEQYF. The CDR3 nucleotides are TGTGCCAGCAGTCGGACTAGCGGAGATAATTGGGGCGAGCAGTACTTC. V is TRBV7-9 and J is TRBJ2-5; 10 bases map to TRBD2. The J call is uncertain, as TRBJ2-7 better fits the DNA end. Per the germline V gene, CDR1 is SEHNR and CDR2 is FQNEAQ (reference sequence). This CDR3 has 16 residues.

The chain carries TRBV25-1 and TRBJ2-7; tentative D call: TRBD2 (6 bases). Germline CDR1 reads MGHDK; CDR2 reads SYGVNS. V dropped 9 bases and J dropped 3 bases, with 12 bases sitting between them. The CDR3 covers 12 residues. The CDR3 loop reads CASAGRDYEQYF. The CDR3 DNA follows: TGTGCCAGTGCCGGGAGAGACTACGAGCAGTACTTC.

This sequence joins TRBV7-9 and TRBJ2-3; D remains unclear. The CDR3 spans 15 residues. CDR1 and CDR2 (germline): SEHNR, FQNEAQ (reference sequence). Trimming left V 6 bases short and J 2 bases short, with 15 bases between. The DNA of the CDR3 is TGTGCCAGCAGTCAACCCAGAGTCCTCACAGATACGCAGTATTTT. This translates into CASSQPRVLTDTQYF.

The V call is TRBV5-1, the J call TRBJ2-3; D unresolved. The V and J ends lost 0 bases and 6 bases respectively, with 8 bases between them. The CDR3 is 13 amino acids. The V gene's germline CDR1 is SGHRS and CDR2 YFSETQ. In DNA, the CDR3 is TGCGCCAGCAGCTTGGGCCCCCTCGATACGCAGTATTTT. The encoded protein is CASSLGPLDTQYF.

CDR3 in amino acids: CASSLETGYQETQYF. CDR3 DNA sequence: TGCGCCAGCAGCTTGGAGACCGGGTACCAAGAGACCCAGTACTTC. This sequence joins TRBV5-1 and TRBJ2-5; no clear D. Trimming shortened V by 0 bases and J by 0 bases, and 9 bases separated the two germline ends. The germline CDR1 and CDR2 sequences are SGHRS and YFSETQ. The CDR3 covers 15 residues.

This clonotype was counted only a few times. The V gene is TRBV6-4, the J gene TRBJ2-1; either TRBD1 or TRBD2 may supply D (5 bases each). This CDR3 is 17 amino acids long. Germline assignment: CDR1 MRHNA and CDR2 SNTAGT. Trimming took 0 bases from V and 0 from J, leaving 12 bases between them. The CDR3 DNA follows: TGTGCCAGCAGTGACTCCGGGGCAGGGAGCTCCTACAATGAGCAGTTCTTC. Its protein product is CASSDSGAGSSYNEQFF.

The chain is built from TRBV5-1 and TRBJ2-5, with TRBD1 identical over 9 bases. V gave up 2 bases and J gave up 1 base; unmatched junction bases: 3. Germline V gives CDR1 SGHRS, CDR2 YFSETQ. This CDR3 comprises 15 residues. CDR3 protein: CASSLGQGTQETQYF. The CDR3 bases are TGCGCCAGCAGCTTAGGACAGGGGACCCAAGAGACCCAGTACTTC.

This clonotype was seen once. This chain joins TRBV12-3 or TRBV12-4 and TRBJ1-2, with D perhaps matching TRBD1 (6 bases). The V and J ends lost 10 bases and 7 bases respectively, with 13 bases between them. The CDR3 contains 11 residues. Here the CDR3 reads CAIKVRGGYTF. The CDR3 coding sequence is TGTGCCATCAAGGTCAGGGGTGGCTACACCTTC.

The rearrangement links TRBV5-1 to TRBJ2-1; D gene unclear. V gave up 4 bases and J gave up 4 bases, with 9 bases separating them. Germline V gene lookup returns CDR1 SGHRS and CDR2 YFSETQ. The CDR3 is 13 amino acids. In DNA, the CDR3 is TGCGCCAGCAGCCGAATAGGGTACAATGAGCAGTTCTTC. Translating it yields CASSRIGYNEQFF.

The rearrangement links TRBV7-2 to TRBJ2-7, with 8 bases identical to TRBD2. Trimming at V came to 6 bases and at J to 2 bases, leaving 9 bases not matched to a gene. The germline gives CDR1 SGHTA, CDR2 FQGNSA. The CDR3 length is 15 residues. CDR3 region: CASSPHPGGTYEQYF. The CDR3 coding sequence is TGTGCCAGCAGTCCCCACCCGGGGGGGACCTACGAGCAGTACTTC.

This clonotype turned up a few times. The rearrangement links TRBV20-1 to TRBJ2-1, with no clear D. The V end was cut by 3 bases, the J end by 5 bases, with 14 bases between. The CDR3 extends over 14 amino acids. Germline lookup yields CDR1 DFQATT and CDR2 SNEGSKA (reference sequence). The CDR3, as DNA: TGCAGTGCTAGCAAGTCAGCCTCGAACAATGAGCAGTTCTTC. Translated: CSASKSASNNEQFF.

The chain combines TRBV5-1 with TRBJ2-1, with unresolved D. CDR3 length: 17 amino acids. The V gene's germline CDR1 is SGHRS and CDR2 YFSETQ. V shed 3 bases and J shed 5 bases, with 21 bases lying between them. The CDR3 sequence: CASSWWDHSRLDNEQFF. The CDR3 DNA is TGCGCCAGCAGCTGGTGGGATCATAGCCGGTTGGACAATGAGCAGTTCTTC.

This clonotype was counted between two and nine times. The J gene is TRBJ2-5, the V gene TRBV20-1; 12 positions agree with TRBD2. The CDR3 consists of 20 residues. In germline, CDR1 is DFQATT, CDR2 SNEGSKA (reference sequence). J was trimmed by 2 bases and V by 4 bases; bases with no gene match: 20. CDR3 amino acids: CSATSRLAGVIPGVQETQYF. For the CDR3, the DNA is TGCAGTGCTACCAGCCGACTAGCGGGAGTAATACCAGGGGTTCAAGAGACCCAGTACTTC.

This clonotype has a count of ten or more. V is TRBV5-1 and J is TRBJ2-1, with D hard to call. Germline values: CDR1 SGHRS, CDR2 YFSETQ. The CDR3 length is 12 residues. Trimming cost V 2 bases and J 5 bases, with 5 bases left between them. The CDR3 protein is CASSFADNEQFF. CDR3 nucleotide sequence: TGCGCCAGCAGCTTTGCCGACAATGAGCAGTTCTTC.

V and J are TRBV20-1 and TRBJ1-2; 7 nucleotides align to TRBD1. Germline trimming cut 6 bases from V and 6 bases from J; bases unmatched to any gene: 4. Germline lookup yields CDR1 DFQATT and CDR2 SNEGSKA (reference sequence). The CDR3 loop spans 11 amino acids. The CDR3 DNA reads TGCAGTGCAGCACAGGGGCATGGCTACACCTTC. Translation: CSAAQGHGYTF.

The chain couples TRBV4-3 to TRBJ1-2; possibly TRBD1 for D (6 bases). CDR3 length: 15 residues. V was clipped by 0 bases and J by 8 bases, with 16 bases between them. Germline assignment: CDR1 LGHNA and CDR2 YSLEER. The CDR3: CASSQEGGGLSGYTF. The CDR3 DNA is TGCGCCAGCAGCCAAGAAGGGGGGGGACTGTCGGGCTACACCTTC.

This sequence joins TRBV7-2 and TRBJ2-5, with 11 bases lining up with TRBD2. V gave up 5 bases and J gave up 1 base; unmatched junction bases: 12. There are 18 residues in the CDR3. Germline CDR1 reads SGHTA; CDR2 reads FQGNSA. CDR3: CASSLRALAGGPQETQYF. The CDR3 DNA reads as TGTGCCAGCAGCCTCCGGGCCCTAGCGGGGGGTCCCCAAGAGACCCAGTACTTC.

To note about this clonotype: The junction shows a germline mismatch at one end, possibly a read error. The chain joins TRBV7-8 to TRBJ2-1; maybe TRBD2 (6 bases). This CDR3 contains 19 residues. In germline, CDR1 is SGHVS, CDR2 FQNEAQ. CDR3 bases: TGTGCCAGCAGCTTACCCAGGACCCTAGCGTTGAGCTCCTACAATAAGCAGTTCTTC. It encodes CASSLPRTLALSSYNKQFF. Together with reference TRBV7-8 and TRBJ2-1, the CDR3 gives the full variable domain: GAGVSQSPRYKVAKRGQDVALRCDPISGHVSLFWYQQALGQGPEFLTYFQNEAQLDKSGLPSDRFFAERPEGSVSTLKIQRTQQEDSAVYLCASSLPRTLALSSYNKQFFGPGTRLTVL.

The rearrangement joins TRBV7-2 to TRBJ1-2, with unresolved D. The CDR3 runs to 15 residues. V lost 5 bases to trimming and J lost 4 bases, with 17 bases between them. Per the germline V gene, CDR1 is SGHTA and CDR2 is FQGNSA. CDR3 region: CASSHRPAAGYGYTF. The CDR3 nucleotides read TGTGCCAGCAGCCACCGTCCAGCTGCAGGCTATGGCTACACCTTC. The full variable domain, rest sourced from reference TRBV7-2 and TRBJ1-2, is GAGVSQSPSNKVTEKGKDVELRCDPISGHTALYWYRQSLGQGLEFLIYFQGNSAPDKSGLPSDRFSAERTGGSVSTLTIQRTQQEDSAVYLCASSHRPAAGYGYTFGSGTRLTVV.

The rearrangement links TRBV29-1 to TRBJ1-1; a possible D gene is TRBD1 (6 bases). V gave up 6 bases and J gave up 1 base, with 12 bases separating them. The CDR3 has 13 residues. The germline CDR1 and CDR2 sequences are SQVTM and ANQGSEA. The CDR3 DNA reads TGCAGCGTGGGGGGGCTGGGGAACACTGAAGCTTTCTTT. Its protein product is CSVGGLGNTEAFF.

The CDR3 reads CSVTGSSSYEQYF. The CDR3 DNA follows: TGCAGCGTTACAGGTTCTTCCTCCTACGAGCAGTACTTC. This chain joins TRBV29-1 and TRBJ2-7; D might be TRBD1 (5 bases). V was cut by 5 bases and J by 0 bases, with 11 bases left in between. Germline lookup yields CDR1 SQVTM and CDR2 ANQGSEA. This CDR3 is built from 13 residues.

A few counts support this clonotype. The rearrangement uses TRBV7-6 and TRBJ1-2; 8 bases fit TRBD1. Germline-derived CDR1 and CDR2 are SGHVS and FNYEAQ. The CDR3 consists of 15 residues. The V gene end was trimmed by 4 bases and the J gene end by 3 bases; junction bases not matched to a gene: 7. In nucleotides, the CDR3 is TGTGCCAGCAGCTCCGGACAGGGCAAAGACTATGGCTACACCTTC. Translation gives CASSSGQGKDYGYTF. The complete variable domain, with remaining parts taken from reference TRBV7-6 and TRBJ1-2, reads GAGVSQSPRYKVTKRGQDVALRCDPISGHVSLYWYRQALGQGPEFLTYFNYEAQQDKSGLPNDRFSAERPEGSISTLTIQRTEQRDSAMYRCASSSGQGKDYGYTFGSGTRLTVV.

The V and J genes are TRBV20-1 and TRBJ2-5; 8 bases map to TRBD2. J gave up 11 bases and V 3 bases, and 11 bases lay outside the gene matches. The CDR3 length is 13 residues. The germline V gene encodes CDR1 DFQATT and CDR2 SNEGSKA (reference sequence). The CDR3 protein is CSASRGSEREQYF. CDR3 bases: TGCAGTGCTAGTCGGGGGAGTGAGCGGGAGCAGTACTTC.

This clonotype showed up just a few times. The chain is built from TRBV3-1 and TRBJ2-5, with a tentative D call TRBD1 (6 bases). CDR1 and CDR2 from the germline V gene are LGHDT and YNNKEL (reference sequence). V shed 0 bases and J shed 2 bases, with 7 bases lying between them. This CDR3 contains 14 residues. CDR3 DNA: TGTGCCAGCAGCCAAGAGGGGGCTCAAGAGACCCAGTACTTC. Its protein product is CASSQEGAQETQYF.

This clonotype was counted between two and nine times. The gene calls are TRBV7-9 and TRBJ2-7; perhaps D is TRBD1 or TRBD2 (5 bases each). Germline CDR1 SEHNR, CDR2 FQNEAQ (reference sequence). The CDR3 spans 16 residues. Trimming cost V 5 bases and J 2 bases, with 19 bases left between them. This CDR3 is CASSPVRSGTPYEQYF. The CDR3 coding sequence is TGTGCCAGCAGCCCAGTTCGGTCGGGGACCCCCTACGAGCAGTACTTC.